These T cell receptor beta chains were read from a single sample in a study of shared clonotypes between healthy human individuals. Data came from immunoSEQ multiplex PCR; TCRdb stores just in-frame clones and leaves some out. Among roughly 680,000 clones listed, around 70% were seen once. Sequencing was done on a sample of memory CD4+ T cells sorted from blood. The receptors derive from a woman aged 25 to 39 in good health. The CDR3 runs from the conserved cysteine through the conserved F or W. The D gene is left open where the match is weak. Clone sizes are given selectively: once, few, many, or a class where the clone is expanded.

clone_size j_call d_call v_call cdr3_aa cdr3_nt
- TRBJ2-3 - TRBV30 CAWSVRPGADTQYF TGTGCCTGGAGTGTACGGCCAGGGGCAGATACGCAGTATTTT
many TRBJ1-5 - TRBV15 CATSPIPGNQPQHF TGTGCCACCAGCCCGATCCCCGGGAATCAGCCCCAGCATTTT
many TRBJ2-7 - TRBV18 CASSPPGRLGSYEQYF TGTGCCAGCTCACCCCCCGGCAGGTTGGGCTCCTACGAGCAGTACTTC
few TRBJ2-2 - TRBV4-1 CASSQASLTGELFF TGCGCCAGCAGCCAAGCCTCTTTAACCGGGGAGCTGTTTTTT
- TRBJ1-3 - TRBV19 CASSTKVMSSGNTIYF TGTGCCAGTAGTACGAAGGTAATGAGCTCTGGAAACACCATATATTTT
few TRBJ2-4 - TRBV27 CASSLRGPVMGAKNIQYF TGTGCCAGCAGTTTAAGGGGCCCGGTAATGGGAGCCAAAAACATTCAGTACTTC
few TRBJ2-1 TRBD2 TRBV5-1 CASSRGLAGDSYNEQFF TGCGCCAGCAGCCGGGGACTAGCGGGGGATTCCTACAATGAGCAGTTCTTC
- TRBJ1-1 TRBD1 TRBV28 CASSLSQGGVTEAFF TGTGCCAGCAGTTTATCGCAGGGGGGAGTCACTGAAGCTTTCTTT
many TRBJ2-5 - TRBV11-2 CASSLDLGRVETQYF TGTGCCAGCAGCTTAGATCTCGGCAGGGTCGAGACCCAGTACTTC
- TRBJ2-7 TRBD2 TRBV7-3 CASSTLTSGSRVYEQYF TGTGCCAGCAGCACCTTGACTAGCGGGAGCCGGGTTTACGAGCAGTACTTC
many TRBJ2-3 - TRBV11-3 CASSVGERTDTQYF TGTGCCAGCAGCGTAGGGGAGCGCACAGATACGCAGTATTTT
- TRBJ1-4 - TRBV28 CASSRDRGEMGGEKLFF TGTGCCAGCAGTCGCGACAGAGGGGAAATGGGGGGTGAAAAACTGTTTTTT
- TRBJ2-7 - TRBV5-5 CASSLGPGRPTYEQYF TGTGCCAGCAGCCTGGGCCCCGGGAGACCCACCTACGAGCAGTACTTC
once TRBJ2-7 - TRBV7-9 CASSAPVYEQYF TGTGCCAGCAGCGCTCCGGTCTACGAGCAGTACTTC
- TRBJ1-1 TRBD1 TRBV28 CASRTGGLYTEAFF TGTGCCAGCAGAACAGGGGGTTTGTACACTGAAGCTTTCTTT
- TRBJ1-2 TRBD1 TRBV5-6 CASSTGGYGYTF TGTGCCAGCTCCACAGGGGGCTATGGCTACACCTTC
few TRBJ2-7 - TRBV10-1 CASGRSSYEQYF TGCGCCAGCGGACGGAGCTCCTACGAGCAGTACTTC
- TRBJ2-3 TRBD1 TRBV30 CAWSSQGAGDTQYF TGTGCCTGGAGTTCACAGGGGGCAGGAGATACGCAGTATTTT
- TRBJ1-4 - TRBV6-1 CASSEGVWQTNEKLFF TGTGCCAGCAGTGAAGGAGTTTGGCAAACTAATGAAAAACTGTTTTTT
- TRBJ1-3 - TRBV7-9 CASSLSLGVWQYLGNTIYF TGTGCCAGCAGCTTATCTCTCGGGGTATGGCAGTACCTTGGAAACACCATATATTTT
- TRBJ2-6 - TRBV27 CASSFWGPGANVLTF TGTGCCAGCAGTTTTTGGGGTCCCGGGGCCAACGTCCTGACTTTC
- TRBJ1-2 - TRBV5-1 CASSYSGGMDYGYTF TGCGCCAGCAGCTATTCTGGGGGAATGGACTATGGCTACACCTTC
- TRBJ1-5 TRBD1 TRBV7-8 CASSLDQGATSQPQHF TGTGCCAGCAGCTTAGACCAGGGGGCGACAAGTCAGCCCCAGCATTTT